Sequencing of this T cell receptor (beta chain) was carried out in a study of T cell changes during pregnancy in multiple sclerosis. Profiling relied on immunoSEQ multiplex PCR, and the TCRdb table lists in-frame clones only, not all of them. This table has about 100,000 clones, around 92% appearing once. Germline CDR1 SGHVS, CDR2 FNYEAQ. The CDR3 extends over 13 amino acids. Germline trimming cut 4 bases from V and 11 bases from J; bases unmatched to any gene: 8. The genes are TRBV7-6 and TRBJ1-1; TRBD1 matches at 9 bases. The sequence was obtained from a female donor in good health, enrolled as a control in a pregnancy study. This sample comprised peripheral blood, obtained in the third trimester of pregnancy. CDR3 in DNA: TGTGCCAGCAGCTCGACAGGGGGTAGTGGCGCTTTCTTT. It specifies CASSSTGGSGAFF.